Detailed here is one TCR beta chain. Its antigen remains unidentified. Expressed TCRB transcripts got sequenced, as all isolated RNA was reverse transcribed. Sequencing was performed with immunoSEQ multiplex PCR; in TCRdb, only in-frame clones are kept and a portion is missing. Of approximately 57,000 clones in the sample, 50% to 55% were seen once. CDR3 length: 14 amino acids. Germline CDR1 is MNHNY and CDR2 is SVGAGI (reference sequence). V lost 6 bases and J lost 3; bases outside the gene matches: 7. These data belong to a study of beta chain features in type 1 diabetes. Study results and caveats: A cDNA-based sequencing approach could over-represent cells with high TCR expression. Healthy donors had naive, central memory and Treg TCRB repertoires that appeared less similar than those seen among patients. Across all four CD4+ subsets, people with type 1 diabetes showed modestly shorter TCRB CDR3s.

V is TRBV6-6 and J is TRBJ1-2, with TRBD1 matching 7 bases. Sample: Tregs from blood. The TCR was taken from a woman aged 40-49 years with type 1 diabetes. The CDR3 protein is CASSLGTVYYGYTF. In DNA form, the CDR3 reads TGTGCCAGCAGCCTAGGGACAGTTTACTATGGCTACACCTTC.